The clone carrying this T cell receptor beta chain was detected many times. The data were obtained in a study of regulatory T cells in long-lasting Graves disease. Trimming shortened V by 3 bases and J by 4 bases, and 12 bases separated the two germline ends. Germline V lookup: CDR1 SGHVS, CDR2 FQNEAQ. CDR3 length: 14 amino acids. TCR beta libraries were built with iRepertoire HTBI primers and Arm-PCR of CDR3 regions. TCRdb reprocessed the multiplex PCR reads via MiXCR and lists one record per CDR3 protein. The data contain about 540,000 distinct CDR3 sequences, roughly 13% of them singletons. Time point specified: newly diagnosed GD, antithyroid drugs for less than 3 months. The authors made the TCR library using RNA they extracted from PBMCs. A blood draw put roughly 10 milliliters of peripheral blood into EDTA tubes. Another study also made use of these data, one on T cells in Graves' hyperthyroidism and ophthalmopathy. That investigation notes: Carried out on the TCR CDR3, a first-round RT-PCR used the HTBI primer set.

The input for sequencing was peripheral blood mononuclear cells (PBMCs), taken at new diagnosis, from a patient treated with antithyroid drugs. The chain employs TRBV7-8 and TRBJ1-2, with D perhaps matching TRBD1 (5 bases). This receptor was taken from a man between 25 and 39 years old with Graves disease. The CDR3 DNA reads TGTGCCAGCAGCTTCGGTTCTGGGACCTATGGCTACACCTTC. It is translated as CASSFGSGTYGYTF.